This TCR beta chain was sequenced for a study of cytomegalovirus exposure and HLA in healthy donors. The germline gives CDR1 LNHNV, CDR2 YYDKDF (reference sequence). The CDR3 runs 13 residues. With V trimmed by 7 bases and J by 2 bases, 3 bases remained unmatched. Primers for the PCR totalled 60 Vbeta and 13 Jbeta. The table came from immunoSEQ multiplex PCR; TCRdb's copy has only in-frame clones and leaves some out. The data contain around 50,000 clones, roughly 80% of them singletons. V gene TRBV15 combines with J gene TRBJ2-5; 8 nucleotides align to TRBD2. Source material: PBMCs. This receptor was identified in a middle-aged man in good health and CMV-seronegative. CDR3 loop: CATTAGGQETQYF. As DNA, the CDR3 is TGTGCCACCACGGCGGGGGGTCAAGAGACCCAGTACTTC.